This T cell receptor (beta chain) was recorded in a study of shared clonotypes between healthy human individuals. As to this clone: This sample includes further DNA sequences coding for the same CDR3.

Running of the assay took place at deep level. Measured with immunoSEQ multiplex PCR; TCRdb has only the in-frame clones, and not every one. Of 400,000 to 600,000 clones listed, roughly 85% are singletons. This receptor was obtained from a woman aged 40 to 55 in good health. Some clones in this sample may be carry-over from other donors' samples. The sequenced material came from PBMCs.

For the CDR3, the DNA is TGCGCCAGCAGCTTGGGGACTAGCGGGAGTGGCGATACGCAGTATTTT. Residues: CASSLGTSGSGDTQYF. This sequence joins TRBV5-1 and TRBJ2-3, with TRBD2 identical over 13 bases. V lost 0 bases to trimming and J lost 6 bases; unmatched junction nucleotides: 4. This CDR3 spans 16 amino acids. Germline assignment: CDR1 SGHRS and CDR2 YFSETQ.